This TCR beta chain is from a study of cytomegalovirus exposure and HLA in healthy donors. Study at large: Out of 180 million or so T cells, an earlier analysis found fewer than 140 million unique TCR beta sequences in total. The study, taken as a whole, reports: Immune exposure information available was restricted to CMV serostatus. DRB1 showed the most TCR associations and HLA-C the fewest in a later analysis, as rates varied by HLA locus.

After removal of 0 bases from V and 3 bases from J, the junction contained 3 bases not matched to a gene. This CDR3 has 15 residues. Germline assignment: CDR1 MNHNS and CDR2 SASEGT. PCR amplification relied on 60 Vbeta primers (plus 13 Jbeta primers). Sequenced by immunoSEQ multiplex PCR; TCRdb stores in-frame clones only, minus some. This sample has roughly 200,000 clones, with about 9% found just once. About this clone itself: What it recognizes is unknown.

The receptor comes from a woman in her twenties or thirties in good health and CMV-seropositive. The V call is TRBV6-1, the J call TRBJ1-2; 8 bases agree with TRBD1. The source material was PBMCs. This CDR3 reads CASSEAGQADYGYTF. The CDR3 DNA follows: TGTGCCAGCAGTGAAGCGGGACAGGCCGACTATGGCTACACCTTC.